This T cell receptor beta chain was profiled in a study of identical twins. The CDR3 extends over 16 amino acids. The V gene end was trimmed by 2 bases and the J gene end by 10 bases; junction bases not matched to a gene: 12. This clonotype occurred a few times. cDNA molecules carried unique molecular identifiers, and template switching added a universal primer site. One entry per CDR3 protein, called by TCRdb with MiXCR from the 5' RACE reads. The sample lists 750,000 to 950,000 distinct CDR3 sequences; more than 9% were seen once. This sample also belongs to another study, concerning yellow fever vaccine responses in identical twins.

The sample was PBMCs. V gene TRBV12-3 or TRBV12-4 combines with J gene TRBJ2-1, with 9 bases fitting TRBD2. This clonotype was sampled from a woman in her late teens or twenties in good health. The CDR3 nucleotides are TGTGCCAGCAGTTTATTGGATTTGGCGGGAGGGGTAGAGCAGTTCTTC. It codes for CASSLLDLAGGVEQFF.